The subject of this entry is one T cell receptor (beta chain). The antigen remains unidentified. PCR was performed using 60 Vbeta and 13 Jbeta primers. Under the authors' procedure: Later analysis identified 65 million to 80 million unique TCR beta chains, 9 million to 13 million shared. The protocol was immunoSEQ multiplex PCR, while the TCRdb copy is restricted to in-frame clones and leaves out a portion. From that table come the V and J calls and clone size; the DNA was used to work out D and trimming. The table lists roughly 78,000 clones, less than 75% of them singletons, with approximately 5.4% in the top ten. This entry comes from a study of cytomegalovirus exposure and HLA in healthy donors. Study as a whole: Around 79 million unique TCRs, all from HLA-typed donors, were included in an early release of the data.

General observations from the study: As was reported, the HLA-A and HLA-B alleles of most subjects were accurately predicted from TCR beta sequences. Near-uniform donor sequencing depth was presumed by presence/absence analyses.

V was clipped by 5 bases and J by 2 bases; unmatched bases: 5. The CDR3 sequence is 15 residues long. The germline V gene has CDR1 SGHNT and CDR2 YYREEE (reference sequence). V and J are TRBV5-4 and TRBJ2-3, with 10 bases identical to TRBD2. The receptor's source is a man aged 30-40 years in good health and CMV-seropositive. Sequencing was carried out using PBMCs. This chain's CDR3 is CASRGAGGSTDTQYF. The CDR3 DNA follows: TGTGCCAGCAGAGGAGCGGGAGGGTCCACAGATACGCAGTATTTT.